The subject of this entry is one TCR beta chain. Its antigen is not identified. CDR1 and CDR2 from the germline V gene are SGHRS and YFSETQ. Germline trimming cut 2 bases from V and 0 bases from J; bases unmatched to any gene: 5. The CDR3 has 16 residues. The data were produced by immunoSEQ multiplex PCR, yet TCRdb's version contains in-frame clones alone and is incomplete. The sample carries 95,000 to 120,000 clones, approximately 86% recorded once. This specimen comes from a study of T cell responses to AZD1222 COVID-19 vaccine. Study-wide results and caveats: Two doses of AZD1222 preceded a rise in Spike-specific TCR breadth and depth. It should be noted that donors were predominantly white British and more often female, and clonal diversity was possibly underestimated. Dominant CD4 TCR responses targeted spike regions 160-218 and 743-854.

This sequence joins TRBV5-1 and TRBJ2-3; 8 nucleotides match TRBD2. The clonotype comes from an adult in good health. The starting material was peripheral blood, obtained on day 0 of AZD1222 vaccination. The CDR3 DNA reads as TGCGCCAGCAGCTTTGGTCGCGGGGGGAGCACAGATACGCAGTATTTT. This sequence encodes CASSFGRGGSTDTQYF.